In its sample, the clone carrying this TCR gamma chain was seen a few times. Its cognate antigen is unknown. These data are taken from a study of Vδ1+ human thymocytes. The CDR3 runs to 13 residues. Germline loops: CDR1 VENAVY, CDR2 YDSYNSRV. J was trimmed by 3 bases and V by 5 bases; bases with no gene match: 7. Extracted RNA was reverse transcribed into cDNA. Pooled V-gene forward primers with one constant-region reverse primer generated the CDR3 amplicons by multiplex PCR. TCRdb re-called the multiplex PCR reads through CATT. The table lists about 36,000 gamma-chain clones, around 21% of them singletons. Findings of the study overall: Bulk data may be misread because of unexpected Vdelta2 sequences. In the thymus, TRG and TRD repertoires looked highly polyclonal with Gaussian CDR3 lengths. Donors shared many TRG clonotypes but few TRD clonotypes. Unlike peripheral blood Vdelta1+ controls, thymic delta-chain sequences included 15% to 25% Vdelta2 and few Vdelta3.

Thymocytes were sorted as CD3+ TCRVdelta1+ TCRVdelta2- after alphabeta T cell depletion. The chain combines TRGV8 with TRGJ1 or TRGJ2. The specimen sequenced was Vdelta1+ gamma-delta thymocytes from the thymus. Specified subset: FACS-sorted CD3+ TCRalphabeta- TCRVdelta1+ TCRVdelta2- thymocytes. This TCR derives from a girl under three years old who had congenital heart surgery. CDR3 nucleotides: TGTGCCACCTGGGCCGGAGGTTATTATAAGAAACTCTTT. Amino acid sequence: CATWAGGYYKKLF.